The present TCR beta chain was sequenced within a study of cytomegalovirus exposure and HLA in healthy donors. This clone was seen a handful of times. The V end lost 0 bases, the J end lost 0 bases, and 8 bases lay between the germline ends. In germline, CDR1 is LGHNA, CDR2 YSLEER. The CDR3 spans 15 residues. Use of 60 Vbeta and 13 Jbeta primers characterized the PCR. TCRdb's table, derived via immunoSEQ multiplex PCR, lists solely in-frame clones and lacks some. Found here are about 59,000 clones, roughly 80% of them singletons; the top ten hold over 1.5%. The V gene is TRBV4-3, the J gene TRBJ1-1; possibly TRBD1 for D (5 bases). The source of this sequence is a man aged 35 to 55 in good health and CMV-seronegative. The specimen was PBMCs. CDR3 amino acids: CASSQENRMNTEAFF. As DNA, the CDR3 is TGCGCCAGCAGCCAAGAAAACAGGATGAACACTGAAGCTTTCTTT.